This is a list of T cell receptor beta chains from one sample in a study of T cell repertoires in cytomegalovirus infection. TCRdb ran MiXCR on the reads and lists one entry per CDR3 protein. This sample yields around 100,000 distinct CDR3 sequences, of which about 40% are seen a single time; about two thirds belongs to the top ten. No antigen has been assigned to these receptors. The sequencing here drew on CD8+ T cells from cultured PBMCs, taken from culture after CMV antigen stimulation. These receptors originate from a human donor in good health (CMV status not recorded). Some clones in this sample may be carry-over from other donors' samples. The CDR3 runs from the conserved cysteine through the conserved F or W. A D gene is named only where the DNA matches it firmly. A row's size may be missing; if present it is once, few, many or a size class.

>TRBV15|.|16|.|TRBJ1-1
TGTGCCACCAGCAGAGTTCCGCCAGGGATGAACACTGAAGCTTTCTTT
CATSRVPPGMNTEAFF
>TRBV15|.|16|.|TRBJ1-5
TGTGCCACCAGCGCCCGGGGACCGGCTCTGGATCAGCCCCAGCATTTT
CATSARGPALDQPQHF
>TRBV10-3|few|12|.|TRBJ2-3
TGTGCCATCAGTGATAGTTCAGATACGCAGTATTTT
CAISDSSDTQYF
>TRBV7-6|few|16|TRBD1|TRBJ2-1
TGTGCCAGCAGCTTAGCGAGGACAGGGGGCGGAAATGAGCAGTTCTTC
CASSLARTGGGNEQFF
>TRBV5-1|few|14|TRBD2|TRBJ2-7
TGCGCCAGCAGCTTTTCTAGCGGGGGCAACGAGCAGTACTTC
CASSFSSGGNEQYF
>TRBV6-1|.|16|TRBD1|TRBJ2-7
TGTGCCAGCAGTACCGGGGGGACAGGGGCTACCTACGAGCAGTACTTC
CASSTGGTGATYEQYF
>TRBV27|.|16|.|TRBJ2-1
TGTGCCAGCAGCCTAAAGGGGGACTACTCCTACAATGAGCAGTTCTTC
CASSLKGDYSYNEQFF
>TRBV7-2|.|12|.|TRBJ2-7
TGTGCCAGCAGCCAAGGGGGAGACGAGCAGTACTTC
CASSQGGDEQYF
>TRBV7-9|.|16|.|TRBJ2-1
TGTGCCAGCAGCGCAAAGAAGGCAGGGTCCTACAATGAGCAGTTCTTC
CASSAKKAGSYNEQFF
>TRBV27|.|12|.|TRBJ1-2
TGTGCCAGCAGCTCCGGGACCTATGGCTACACCTTC
CASSSGTYGYTF
>TRBV20-1|.|12|.|TRBJ2-7
TGCAGTGCTAGGGAACTTTCCTACGAGCAGTACTTC
CSARELSYEQYF
>TRBV2|.|17|TRBD2|TRBJ2-1
TGTGCCAGCAGCCTCGGGACTAGCGGGGGGTATTACAATGAGCAGTTCTTC
CASSLGTSGGYYNEQFF
>TRBV6-1|.|12|.|TRBJ1-2
TGTGCCAGCAGTGCCTACAGGGATGGCTACACCTTC
CASSAYRDGYTF
>TRBV28|.|13|.|TRBJ2-7
TGTGCCAGCAGTGGAACCTGGAGGTACGAGCAGTACTTC
CASSGTWRYEQYF
>TRBV7-6|few|13|.|TRBJ1-5
TGTGCCAGCAGCTTAGCGTGGGGAGAACCCCAGCATTTT
CASSLAWGEPQHF
>TRBV7-8|few|15|TRBD1|TRBJ2-7
TGTGCCAGCAGCTCGGACAGGGGGTTTACCTACGAGCAGTACTTC
CASSSDRGFTYEQYF
>TRBV10-3|few|15|TRBD1|TRBJ1-6
TGTGCCATCAGTGAGTCGCACAGGGGTAATTCACCCCTCCACTTT
CAISESHRGNSPLHF
>TRBV6-6|.|16|.|TRBJ2-7
TGTGCCAGCAGTGAGTGGGGGGGGCGGCCCGGCAACGAGCAGTACTTC
CASSEWGGRPGNEQYF
>TRBV7-8|few|12|TRBD1|TRBJ2-1
TGTGCCTGGGGACAGCACTACAATGAGCAGTTCTTC
CAWGQHYNEQFF
>TRBV7-2|.|13|.|TRBJ2-1
TGTGCCAGCAGCGTTAGCAGTATAAATGAGCAGTTCTTC
CASSVSSINEQFF
>TRBV19|.|13|.|TRBJ2-1
TGTGCCAGTAGTATAGATCCTTACAATGAGCAGTTCTTC
CASSIDPYNEQFF
>TRBV2|once|15|.|TRBJ2-5
TGTGCCAGCAGGACCTCATGGACAACACAAGAGACCCAGTACTTC
CASRTSWTTQETQYF
>TRBV28|.|14|.|TRBJ2-2
TGTGCCAGCAGTTTTAGCACAATGACCGGGGAGCTGTTTTTT
CASSFSTMTGELFF
>TRBV6-5|few|14|TRBD2|TRBJ2-7
TGTGCCAGCAAGACTAGCGACGGCCGCTACGAGCAGTACTTC
CASKTSDGRYEQYF
>TRBV9|.|14|.|TRBJ1-6
TGTGCCAGCAGCGCGACCTCCTATAATTCACCCCTCCACTTT
CASSATSYNSPLHF
>TRBV28|.|15|.|TRBJ1-2
TGTGCCAGCAGTTACCCCTCGGGTCTCTACTATGGCTACACCTTC
CASSYPSGLYYGYTF
>TRBV7-9|.|14|TRBD1|TRBJ1-2
TGTGCCAGCAGCTTAGTGACAGGGAACTATGGCTACACCTTC
CASSLVTGNYGYTF
>TRBV7-8|.|13|.|TRBJ2-6
TGTGCCAGCATACCGGAGTGGGCCAACGTCCTGACTTTC
CASIPEWANVLTF
>TRBV2|.|12|.|TRBJ1-2
TGTGCCACCTATGGGGGGGGCTATGGCTACACCTTC
CATYGGGYGYTF
>TRBV7-8|once|13|.|TRBJ1-2
TGTGCCAGCAGCCCCCGGGCTTTCTATGGCTACACCTTC
CASSPRAFYGYTF
>TRBV11-2|few|14|.|TRBJ2-2
TGTGCCAGCAGCCAGGGCCTTAACACCGGGGAGCTGTTTTTT
CASSQGLNTGELFF
>TRBV28|.|14|TRBD2|TRBJ2-7
TGTGCCAGCAGTCCCAGCGGGGGACACTACGAGCAGTACTTC
CASSPSGGHYEQYF
>TRBV12-3/TRBV12-4|few|14|.|TRBJ2-1
TGTGCCAGCAGCCCTGCGGGACGGGCTCATGAGCAGTTCTTC
CASSPAGRAHEQFF
>TRBV28|few|13|.|TRBJ2-7
TGTGCCACCAGACTTGGGTTCTCCTACGAGCAGTACTTC
CATRLGFSYEQYF
>TRBV7-2|.|14|.|TRBJ2-7
TGTGCCAGCAGCTTCCGGGACGGAACCTACGAGCAGTACTTC
CASSFRDGTYEQYF
>TRBV5-1|.|15|.|TRBJ2-1
TGTGCCAGCAGCTTAGTGGGGGGCTCCTACAATGAGCAGTTCTTC
CASSLVGGSYNEQFF
>TRBV24-1|.|16|TRBD1|TRBJ2-2
TGTGCCACCAGTGATTGGACAGGGTCGGGCGACGGGGAGCTGTTTTTT
CATSDWTGSGDGELFF